The rows below give T cell receptor beta chains drawn from one sample of a study of breast tumors, draining lymph nodes, adjacent tissues. TCRdb re-called the multiplex PCR reads through MiXCR, storing one row per CDR3 protein. The table has 120,000 to 150,000 distinct CDR3 sequences, 32% seen once. Sequenced: axillary lymph node tissue. The receptors originated from a female donor with breast cancer. Some clones in this sample may be carry-over from other donors' samples. CDR3s include the opening cysteine and the closing phenylalanine or tryptophan. D genes are given only for firm matches. Part of the rows lack a size; the others show once, few, many or a class for expanded clones.

>TRBJ1-2|many|NA|TRBV7-6
CASSPQGVSSYGYTF
TGTGCCAGCAGCCCCCAAGGGGTGAGCTCCTATGGCTACACCTTC
>TRBJ2-4|many|NA|TRBV2
CASSAENIQYF
TGTGCCAGCAGTGCTGAGAACATTCAGTACTTC
>TRBJ2-5|many|TRBD2|TRBV4-1
CASSKSGTSQETQYF
TGCGCCAGCAGCAAAAGCGGGACCTCCCAAGAGACCCAGTACTTC
>TRBJ2-3|many|NA|TRBV2
CASSGTPDGTDTQYF
TGTGCCAGCAGTGGGACACCGGACGGCACAGATACGCAGTATTTT
>TRBJ1-6|many|NA|TRBV20-1
CSARQNNNSPLHF
TGCAGTGCTAGGCAGAACAATAATTCACCCCTCCACTTT
>TRBJ1-2|many|NA|TRBV5-8
CASSLGGNNYGYTF
TGTGCCAGCAGCTTGGGGGGGAACAACTATGGCTACACCTTC
>TRBJ2-3|many|TRBD2|TRBV7-2
CASSLVASGASTDTQYF
TGTGCCAGCAGCTTAGTGGCCAGCGGGGCTAGCACAGATACGCAGTATTTT
>TRBJ2-3|once|NA|TRBV12-3/TRBV12-4
CASSQRGDDQDTQYF
TGTGCCAGCAGTCAGAGGGGGGACGATCAAGATACGCAGTATTTT
>TRBJ2-3|NA|NA|TRBV2
CASRGLGVF
TGTGCCAGCAGGGGACTCGGTGTTTTT
>TRBJ1-6|many|NA|TRBV6-5
CASSGGQNRNNSPLHF
TGTGCCAGCAGTGGGGGGCAGAATAGAAATAATTCACCCCTCCACTTT
>TRBJ2-7|many|TRBD1|TRBV10-1
CASSYFRDRGSYEQYF
TGCGCCAGCAGTTACTTTCGCGACAGGGGGTCCTACGAGCAGTACTTC
>TRBJ2-7|NA|TRBD1|TRBV2
CASRRDRAKTYEQYF
TGTGCCAGCAGGAGGGACAGGGCAAAAACCTACGAGCAGTACTTC
>TRBJ1-4|NA|NA|TRBV20-1
CSARPGGGEKLFF
TGCAGTGCTAGACCTGGGGGGGGTGAAAAACTGTTTTTT
>TRBJ1-5|NA|NA|TRBV2
CASSERGSRDQPQHF
TGTGCCAGCAGTGAGCGGGGTAGTAGGGATCAGCCCCAGCATTTT
>TRBJ2-7|many|NA|TRBV6-5
CASSPSTTTYEQYF
TGTGCCAGCAGTCCTTCCACGACCACTTACGAGCAGTACTTC
>TRBJ2-1|many|NA|TRBV11-3
CASSLAGAEFNEQFF
TGTGCCAGCAGCTTAGCGGGGGCCGAATTTAATGAGCAGTTCTTC
>TRBJ1-2|many|NA|TRBV20-1
CSARQGQHGYTF
TGCAGTGCTAGACAGGGGCAGCATGGCTACACCTTC
>TRBJ1-1|NA|NA|TRBV4-1
CASSQDPRTKRNTEAFF
TGCGCCAGCAGCCAAGACCCCCGAACCAAGAGGAACACTGAAGCTTTCTTT
>TRBJ2-3|many|NA|TRBV12-5
CASGTSVRSDTQYF
TGTGCTAGTGGTACCTCCGTCCGGTCAGATACGCAGTATTTT
>TRBJ1-6|many|NA|TRBV12-3/TRBV12-4
CASSFRVRGNNSPLHF
TGTGCCAGCAGTTTTCGTGTCAGGGGCAATAATTCACCCCTCCACTTT